This is a list of T cell receptor beta chains from one sample in a study of cytomegalovirus exposure and HLA in healthy donors. Here immunoSEQ multiplex PCR was the method, and the copy in TCRdb shows in-frame clones only, minus some. The sample includes some 190,000 clones, roughly 73% seen only once; the top ten take less than 2.5%. Sequenced input: PBMCs. These receptors were obtained from a woman between 25 and 40 years old in good health and CMV-seropositive. The CDR3 runs from the conserved cysteine through the conserved F or W. The D gene is left open where the match is weak. Not every row has a clone size; where given, it reads once, few, many or a size class.

j_gene | d_gene | abundance | v_gene | CDR3aa | CDR3nt
TRBJ2-3 | TRBD2 | - | TRBV2 | CASSASGGTDTQYF | TGTGCCAGCAGTGCTAGCGGGGGGACGGATACGCAGTATTTT
TRBJ1-2 | - | few | TRBV6-1 | CASNSRDTGYGYTF | TGTGCCAGCAATTCAAGGGACACGGGCTATGGCTACACCTTC
TRBJ1-1 | - | - | TRBV12-5 | CASGLSSDPGFTEAFF | TGTGCTAGTGGTTTGTCGTCGGACCCGGGATTTACTGAAGCTTTCTTT
TRBJ1-1 | - | - | TRBV27 | CASRVQGGNTEAFF | TGTGCCAGCAGGGTTCAGGGTGGGAACACTGAAGCTTTCTTT
TRBJ2-7 | TRBD1 | once | TRBV11-1 | CASSGTGSHEQYF | TGTGCCAGCAGTGGGACAGGGTCCCACGAGCAGTACTTC
TRBJ1-1 | - | - | TRBV4-2 | CASSQDSQGRTEAFF | TGTGCCAGCAGCCAAGACTCCCAGGGCAGGACTGAAGCTTTCTTT
TRBJ2-5 | TRBD2 | - | TRBV10-3 | CAISDTSGRLETQYF | TGTGCCATCAGTGACACTAGCGGGAGGCTAGAGACCCAGTACTTC
TRBJ2-6 | TRBD1 | - | TRBV11-2 | CASSRGQGGSGANVLTF | TGTGCCAGCAGCCGGGGACAGGGAGGGTCTGGGGCCAACGTCCTGACTTTC
TRBJ1-5 | - | - | TRBV6-6 | CASGGKGKGNQPQHF | TGTGCCAGCGGGGGCAAGGGGAAGGGAAATCAGCCCCAGCATTTT
TRBJ2-1 | TRBD2 | - | TRBV28 | CASSLFRLAGASYNEQFF | TGTGCCAGCAGTTTATTCCGACTAGCGGGGGCCTCCTACAATGAGCAGTTCTTC
TRBJ1-1 | - | - | TRBV29-1 | CSVHTTGFRNTEAFF | TGCAGCGTGCACACCACAGGGTTCCGGAACACTGAAGCTTTCTTT
TRBJ2-7 | - | - | TRBV4-1 | CASSQEYRVYEQYF | TGCGCCAGCAGCCAAGAATACAGGGTCTACGAGCAGTACTTC
TRBJ1-2 | TRBD1 | few | TRBV28 | CASLDRVYGYTF | TGTGCCAGCCTGGACAGGGTCTATGGCTACACCTTC
TRBJ2-3 | - | - | TRBV11-2 | CASSSRSATSTDTQYF | TGTGCCAGCAGCTCCCGGTCCGCCACTAGCACAGATACGCAGTATTTT